The clone carrying this T cell receptor (beta chain) has a handful of counts. Its cognate antigen is unknown. Amplification targeted TCR beta CDR3 regions from RNA transcripts. In the first-round RT-PCR of the TCR CDR3, the HTBI primer set was used. MiXCR, run by TCRdb on the multiplex PCR reads, gives a single entry per CDR3 protein. This repertoire shows 490,000 or so distinct CDR3 sequences, 16% found once; its top ten account for about 29%. This sample is drawn from a study of T cells in Graves' hyperthyroidism and ophthalmopathy. Study observations and caveats: Prediction of ophthalmopathy progression came a median roughly 7.1 months pre-onset.

Germline CDR1 is SEHNR and CDR2 is FQNEAQ (reference sequence). The CDR3 loop spans 15 amino acids. Trimming cost V 5 bases and J 1 base; bases outside gene matches: 2. Clinical symptoms, serum thyroxine, TRAb, thyroid ultrasound and orbital computed tomography established diagnosis. PBMCs were obtained from about 10 ml fresh peripheral blood. Sequences were obtained from blood. This receptor was identified in a woman aged 25 to 39 with Graves' ophthalmopathy. The chain uses TRBV7-9 and TRBJ2-5; 12 nucleotides line up with TRBD2. CDR3 region: CASSQLAGGQETQYF. DNA for the CDR3: TGTGCCAGCAGCCAACTAGCGGGGGGCCAAGAGACCCAGTACTTC.